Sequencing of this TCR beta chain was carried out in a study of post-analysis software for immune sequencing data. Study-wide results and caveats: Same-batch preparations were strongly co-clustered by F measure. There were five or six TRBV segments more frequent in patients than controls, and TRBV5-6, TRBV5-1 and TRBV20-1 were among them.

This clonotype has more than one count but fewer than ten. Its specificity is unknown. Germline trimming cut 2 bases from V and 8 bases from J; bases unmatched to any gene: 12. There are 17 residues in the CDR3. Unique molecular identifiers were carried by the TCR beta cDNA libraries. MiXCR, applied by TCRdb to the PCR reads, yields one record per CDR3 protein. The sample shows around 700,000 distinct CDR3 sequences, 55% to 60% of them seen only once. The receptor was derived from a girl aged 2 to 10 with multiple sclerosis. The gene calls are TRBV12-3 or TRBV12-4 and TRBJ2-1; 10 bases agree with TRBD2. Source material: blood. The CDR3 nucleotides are TGTGCCAGCAGTTTAAGCAGCGGGGGGGCTTTTGGGGATGAGCAGTTCTTC. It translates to CASSLSSGGAFGDEQFF.